Each of the 6 T cell receptor beta chains below was sequenced from the same sample in a study of regulatory T cells in long-lasting Graves disease. The time point was: persistent/refractory GD, antithyroid drugs over 5 years with positive TRAb. PBMC-derived RNA was used for the TCR library. Through Arm-PCR of CDR3 regions and iRepertoire HTBI primers, TCR beta libraries were built. One entry per CDR3 protein, called by TCRdb with MiXCR from the multiplex PCR reads. The sample gives about 310,000 distinct CDR3 sequences, 22% of which show up once; approximately 53% is in the top ten. The material sequenced was peripheral blood mononuclear cells (PBMCs), taken when the disease was refractory, from a patient treated with antithyroid drugs. These receptors were obtained from a female donor with Graves disease.

This clonotype was counted ten times or more. The chain links TRBV28 to TRBJ2-7; D is uncertain. This CDR3 contains 13 residues. Per germline, CDR1 MDHEN and CDR2 SYDVKM. V shed 5 bases and J shed 5 bases, with 13 bases lying between them. The CDR3: CASSQHWDDEQYF. The CDR3 nucleotides read TGTGCCAGCAGTCAACACTGGGATGACGAGCAGTACTTC.

The genes are TRBV27 and TRBJ2-7; 12 bases match TRBD2. The length of the CDR3 is 14 residues. Germline CDR1 reads MNHEY; CDR2 reads SMNVEV (reference sequence). J gave up 5 bases and V 5 bases, and 4 bases lay outside the gene matches. The CDR3, as DNA: TGTGCCAGCAGTAGGACTAGCGGGAACCACGAGCAGTACTTC. Its protein is CASSRTSGNHEQYF.

This clonotype was recorded at least ten times. The chain uses TRBV28 and TRBJ1-5; TRBD1 aligns across 9 bases. Germline values: CDR1 MDHEN, CDR2 SYDVKM. The V gene end was trimmed by 6 bases and the J gene end by 6 bases; junction bases not matched to a gene: 3. This CDR3 is built from 13 residues. The DNA of the CDR3 is TGTGCCAGCAGGGGACAGGGCGGTCAGCCCCAGCATTTT. It encodes CASRGQGGQPQHF.

The V call is TRBV9, the J call TRBJ2-7; D is uncertain. Germline V gene data show CDR1 as SGDLS and CDR2 as YYNGEE. CDR3 length: 14 amino acids. Trimming removed 0 bases at V and 9 bases at J, with 16 bases between. This chain's CDR3 is CASSVAPDVSTQYF. The DNA for the CDR3 is TGTGCCAGCAGCGTAGCCCCCGACGTATCTACGCAGTACTTC.

This clonotype was seen many times. CDR3 nucleotide sequence: TGTGCCAGCGACAAGCTATATAGCAATCAGCCCCAGCATTTT. It yields the protein CASDKLYSNQPQHF. This chain links TRBV28 with TRBJ1-5; no clear D. Germline loops: CDR1 MDHEN, CDR2 SYDVKM. The CDR3 consists of 14 residues. V gave up 8 bases and J gave up 0 bases, with 11 bases separating them. Based on the CDR3 plus reference TRBV28 and TRBJ1-5, the full variable domain is DVKVTQSSRYLVKRTGEKVFLECVQDMDHENMFWYRQDPGLGLRLIYFSYDVKMKEKGDIPEGYSVSREKKERFSLILESASTNQTSMYLCASDKLYSNQPQHFGDGTRLSIL.

The rearrangement links TRBV14 to TRBJ2-1, with TRBD2 identical over 12 bases. Germline V gene lookup returns CDR1 SGHDN and CDR2 FVKESK. CDR3 length equals 15 residues. V trimming: 2 bases; J trimming: 9 bases; junction bases outside the gene matches: 5. The CDR3, as DNA: TGTGCCAGCAGCCAAAGACTAGCGGGAGTTATTGAGCAGTTCTTC. This gives the protein CASSQRLAGVIEQFF. The full variable domain, in which reference TRBV14 and TRBJ2-1 provide the parts outside the CDR3, is EAGVTQFPSHSVIEKGQTVTLRCDPISGHDNLYWYRRVMGKEIKFLLHFVKESKQDESGMPNNRFLAERTGGTYSTLKVQPAELEDSGVYFCASSQRLAGVIEQFFGPGTRLTVL.